This paragraph covers one T cell receptor (beta chain) sequence. These data are taken from a study of human CD8 memory T cell subsets. The CDR3 length is 14 residues. Germline CDR1 is MNHEY and CDR2 is SMNVEV (reference sequence). Production of TCR beta libraries used UMI-labeled 5' RACE as the method. After re-calling the 5' RACE reads, TCRdb lists one entry per CDR3 protein, DNA absent. This listing includes about 5,100 distinct CDR3 sequences. This receptor was identified in a human donor in good health. The chain links TRBV27 to TRBJ1-2; TCRdb designates TRBD1, a call that cannot be tested without DNA. Specimen: CD8+ T cells from PBMCs. CDR3: CASSSAGSNYGYTF.